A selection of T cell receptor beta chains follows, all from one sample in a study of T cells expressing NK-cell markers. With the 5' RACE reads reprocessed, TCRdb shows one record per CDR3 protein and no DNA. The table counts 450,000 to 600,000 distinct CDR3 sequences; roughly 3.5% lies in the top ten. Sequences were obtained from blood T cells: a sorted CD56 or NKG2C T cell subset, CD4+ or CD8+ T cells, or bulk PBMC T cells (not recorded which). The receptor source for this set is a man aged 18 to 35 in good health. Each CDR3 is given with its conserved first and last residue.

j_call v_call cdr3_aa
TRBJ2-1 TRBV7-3 CASTRSGFNEQFF
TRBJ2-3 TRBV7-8 CASSLDGGIGDTQYF
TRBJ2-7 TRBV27 CASSPRGLTYEQYF
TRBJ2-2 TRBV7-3 CASSSTLNTGELFF
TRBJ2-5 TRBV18 CASSTLWGQQETQYF
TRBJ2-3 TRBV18 CASSRNRDRVGTQYF
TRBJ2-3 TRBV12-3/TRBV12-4 CASSFRLWATQGGTDTQYF
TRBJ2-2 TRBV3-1 CASLKADSRGTGELFF
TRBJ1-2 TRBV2 CASSESGAGGYTF
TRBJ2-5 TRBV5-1 CASSLAGSLAGETQYF
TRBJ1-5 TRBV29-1 CSVSLNIDQPQHF
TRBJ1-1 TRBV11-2 CASSLGRMNTEAFF
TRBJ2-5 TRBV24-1 CATRGRGETQYF
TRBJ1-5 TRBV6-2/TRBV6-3 CASSPDHQPQHF
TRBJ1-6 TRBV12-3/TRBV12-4 CASSFVDIGTVNSPLHF
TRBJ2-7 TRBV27 CASSLWDREGEQYF
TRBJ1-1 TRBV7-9 CASSPLTGSITEAFF
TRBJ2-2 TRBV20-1 CSAPGLAGANGELFF
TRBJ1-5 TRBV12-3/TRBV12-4 CASSLQGAVGNQPQHF
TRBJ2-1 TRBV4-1 CASSQGGTGAYNEQFF
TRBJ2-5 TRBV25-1 CASSECLRGDRGETQYF
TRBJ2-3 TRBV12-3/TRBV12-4 CASGRAGTDTQYF
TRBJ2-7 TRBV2 CASKTSGAVYEQYF
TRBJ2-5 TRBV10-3 CAISGLAGKMETQYF
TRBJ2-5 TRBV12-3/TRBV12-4 CASSFDVLGLQETQYF
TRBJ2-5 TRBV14 CASSQIAGRRETQYF
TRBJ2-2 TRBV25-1 CASSTGGGNTGELFF
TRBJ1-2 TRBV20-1 CSVRGQGLYGYTF